These 29 T cell receptor beta chains originate from one sample sequenced in a study of T cells in women clearing cervical HPV infection. Produced via immunoSEQ multiplex PCR; TCRdb's table is partial and in-frame only. The table lists roughly 30,000 clones. The sequenced sample was blood buffy coat. The receptors derive from a woman aged 18-70 years with a cervical HPV16 infection that either progressed to CIN3+ or cleared (not recorded which).

In regard to this clone: Read data end 3 residues before the CDR3 end; the end is taken from the germline J gene. The J gene is TRBJ2-1, the V gene TRBV12-3 or TRBV12-4; 7 positions agree with TRBD1. This CDR3 contains 13 residues. The J segment lost 6 bases and the V segment lost 2 bases, leaving 1 base of the junction unmatched. CDR3 DNA, as far as it was read: TGTGCCAGCAGTTTATACAGGGGCAATGAG. Translating gives CASSLYRGNE. The CDR3 in its entirety is CASSLYRGNEQFF.

Points on this clone: The sequenced fragment ends 3 residues before the CDR3 boundary, so the rest is inferred from the germline J gene. The chain joins TRBV5-1 to TRBJ2-5, with unresolved D. V shed 3 bases and J shed 2 bases, with 2 bases lying between them. The CDR3 has 11 amino acids. Germline loops: CDR1 SGHRS, CDR2 YFSETQ. The DNA read from the CDR3 is TGCGCCAGCAGCTCGCAAGAGACC. Protein: CASSSQET. The CDR3 in full is CASSSQETQYF.

Turning to this clone: From the germline J gene comes the end of the CDR3, since the read stops 3 residues before it. J is TRBJ1-1 and V is TRBV3-1 (or the pseudogene TRBV3-2); D is perhaps TRBD1 (6 bases). The germline CDR1 and CDR2 sequences are LGHDT and YNNKEL (reference sequence). There are 13 residues in the CDR3. The sequenced part of the CDR3 DNA is TGTGCCAGCAGCCCCCGGACAGTGGAATTG. Protein: CASSPRTVEL. In full, the CDR3 is CASSPRTVELAFF.

As to this clone: The read comes to an end 3 residues before the CDR3 does, leaving the germline J gene to fill in the end. This chain joins TRBV20-1 and TRBJ2-2; TRBD1 matches 8 bases. CDR3 length: 17 residues. The germline V gene has CDR1 DFQATT and CDR2 SNEGSKA (reference sequence). Germline trimming cut 5 bases from V and 5 bases from J; bases unmatched to any gene: 16. The sequenced CDR3 bases are TGCAGTGCTCGCCCTTCGAGGAGAGGACAGGGTACCGGGGAG. It encodes CSARPSRRGQGTGE. The entire CDR3 protein reads CSARPSRRGQGTGELFF.

This CDR3 reads CASSLALAGGPAETQYF. CDR3 DNA, as far as it was read: TGCGCCAGCAGCTTGGCTTTAGCGGGAGGCCCTGCGGAGACC. The chain uses TRBV5-1 and TRBJ2-5, with 10 nucleotides matching TRBD2. The CDR3 goes on 3 residues after the read ends, and that part is filled in from the germline J gene. CDR3 length: 17 amino acids. The trim removed 0 bases at V and 5 bases at J, leaving 10 bases unmatched. In germline, CDR1 is SGHRS, CDR2 YFSETQ.

In the case of this clone: Read sequence stops 3 residues before the CDR3 end, and the germline J gene provides the missing end. This chain connects TRBV2 to TRBJ1-1; no definite D call. The germline V and J ends were trimmed by 7 bases and 2 bases, with 8 bases remaining between them. This CDR3 has 12 amino acids. CDR1 is SNHLY, CDR2 FYNNEI, per germline. CDR3: CASIFTNTEAFF. The part of the CDR3 DNA that was read is TGTGCCAGCATTTTCACTAACACTGAA.

As for this clone: The read halts 3 residues ahead of the CDR3 end, with the missing end drawn from the germline J gene. The rearrangement joins TRBV29-1 to TRBJ2-3, with a tentative D call TRBD2 (6 bases). CDR3 length: 13 residues. From germline, CDR1 is SQVTM and CDR2 ANQGSEA. The CDR3 bases that were read are TGCAGCGTTTTCACTAGCATGGGAGAGACG. Translating it yields CSVFTSMGET. The whole CDR3 reads CSVFTSMGETQYF.

As concerns this clone: The read terminates 3 residues ahead of where the CDR3 ends, so the germline J gene completes it. The chain combines TRBV5-1 with TRBJ1-2; D gene uncertain. The CDR3 has 14 residues. Germline lookup yields CDR1 SGHRS and CDR2 YFSETQ. Trimming cost V 0 bases and J 6 bases, with 12 bases left between them. The CDR3 loop is CASSLAGTTHGYTF. The DNA read from the CDR3 is TGCGCCAGCAGCTTGGCGGGTACAACCCATGGC. Supplemented by reference TRBV5-1 and TRBJ1-2, the full variable domain reads KAGVTQTPRYLIKTRGQQVTLSCSPISGHRSVSWYQQTPGQGLQFLFEYFSETQRNKGNFPGRFSGRQFSNSRSEMNVSTLELGDSALYLCASSLAGTTHGYTFGSGTRLTVV.

With regard to this clone: Sequencing ends 3 residues short of the CDR3 end; the germline J gene provides the rest. This chain connects TRBV5-4 to TRBJ2-1; D is possibly TRBD1 (5 bases). Looked up from germline, CDR1 is SGHNT and CDR2 is YYREEE (reference sequence). This CDR3 region has 15 residues. With 1 base removed from V and 2 bases from J, the gap between germline ends came to 10 bases. The CDR3 is CASSLSAGTYNEQFF. The CDR3 DNA, read in part, is TGTGCCAGCAGCTTGTCGGCAGGGACCTACAATGAG.

To note about this clone: With the read ending 3 residues before the CDR3 end, the germline J gene is used to fill in that end. V is TRBV7-4 and J is TRBJ2-7, with 10 bases matching TRBD2. The CDR3 loop spans 14 amino acids. Germline V gene data show CDR1 as SGHVT and CDR2 as SQSDAQ. After removal of 7 bases from V and 5 bases from J, the junction contained 8 bases not matched to a gene. Incomplete CDR3 DNA: TGTGCCAGCACTCGGGCACTAGCGGGACACGAG. As protein: CASTRALAGHE. From start to end, the CDR3 is CASTRALAGHEQYF. Supplemented by reference TRBV7-4 and TRBJ2-7, the full variable domain reads GAGVSQSPRYKVAKRGRDVALRCDSISGHVTLYWYRQTLGQGSEVLTYSQSDAQRDKSGRPSGRFSAERPERSVSTLKIQRTEQGDSAVYLCASTRALAGHEQYFGPGTRLTVT.

CDR3 bases read: TGCGCCAGCAGTTCGGGGAGCTCCTACGAG. Its translation is CASSSGSSYE. The full CDR3 sequence reads CASSSGSSYEQYF. The rearrangement joins TRBV10-1 to TRBJ2-7, with a weak D call TRBD2 (5 bases). The CDR3 is cut off 3 residues early in the read; its end comes from the germline J gene. The CDR3 has 13 residues. Per the germline V gene, CDR1 is WNHNN and CDR2 is SYGVQD (reference sequence). The germline V and J ends were trimmed by 5 bases and 0 bases, with 8 bases remaining between them.

This clone is classed as medium-sized (0.01 to 0.1%) by frequency. The CDR3 end lies 3 residues beyond the end of the read and is filled in from the germline J gene. The chain couples TRBV7-6 to TRBJ2-6; 12 bases match TRBD2. The CDR3 loop spans 18 amino acids. Trimming at V came to 5 bases and at J to 0 bases, leaving 5 bases not matched to a gene. The germline gives CDR1 SGHVS, CDR2 FNYEAQ. The part of the CDR3 DNA that was read is TGTGCCAGCAGCCTCCGACTAGCGGGGGACTCTGGGGCCAACGTC. Protein sequence: CASSLRLAGDSGANV. The whole CDR3 sequence reads CASSLRLAGDSGANVLTF. Together with reference TRBV7-6 and TRBJ2-6, the CDR3 gives the full variable domain: GAGVSQSPRYKVTKRGQDVALRCDPISGHVSLYWYRQALGQGPEFLTYFNYEAQQDKSGLPNDRFSAERPEGSISTLTIQRTEQRDSAMYRCASSLRLAGDSGANVLTFGAGSRLTVL.

As for this clone: The read stops 3 residues short of the end of the CDR3; the missing end is completed from the germline J gene. The genes are TRBV19 and TRBJ1-6; D gene unclear. The CDR3 sequence is 14 residues long. V lost 6 bases and J lost 2, with 8 bases in between. Looked up from germline, CDR1 is LNHDA and CDR2 is SQIVND (reference sequence). CDR3 region: CASRGNPYNSPLHF. The part of the CDR3 DNA that was read is TGTGCCAGTAGGGGCAACCCCTATAATTCACCC.

Note on this clone: The sequenced fragment ends 3 residues before the CDR3 boundary, so the rest is inferred from the germline J gene. This rearrangement joins TRBV12-5 to TRBJ2-5, with D tentatively TRBD1 (6 bases). CDR3 length equals 13 residues. CDR1 and CDR2 from the germline V gene are LGHNT and FRNRAP. The germline V and J ends were trimmed by 6 bases and 1 base, with 9 bases remaining between them. The CDR3 spells CASGPDSQETQYF. The CDR3 bases that were read are TGTGCTAGTGGCCCGGACAGCCAAGAGACC.

As for this clone: The CDR3 extends 3 residues past the end of the read, so its final part is completed from the germline J gene. The V gene is TRBV2, the J gene TRBJ1-2, with no clear D. The CDR3 sequence is 12 residues long. Trimming took 10 bases from V and 7 from J, leaving 16 bases between them. CDR1 and CDR2 (germline): SNHLY, FYNNEI. CDR3 in amino acids: CAILRLQSGYTF. CDR3 DNA, as far as it was read: TGTGCCATCCTAAGGTTACAGAGTGGC.

Incomplete CDR3 DNA: TGCGCCAGCAGCTTGCCGGCGATCGGGGGGCGGTCATCCTACGAG. This codes for CASSLPAIGGRSSYE. The whole CDR3 reads CASSLPAIGGRSSYEQYF. The V gene is TRBV5-1, the J gene TRBJ2-7; TRBD2 is a possible D gene (7 bases). The CDR3 end lies 3 residues beyond the end of the read and is filled in from the germline J gene. CDR3 length: 18 residues. Trimming stripped 1 base from V and 1 base from J, with 21 bases between. Germline V gene data show CDR1 as SGHRS and CDR2 as YFSETQ.

As to this clone: The CDR3 is cut off 3 residues early in the read; its end comes from the germline J gene. The genes are TRBV7-6 and TRBJ2-1; 7 bases agree with TRBD2. Unmatched junction bases numbered 7, after V lost 2 bases and J lost 9 bases. CDR3 length: 14 residues. Germline lookup yields CDR1 SGHVS and CDR2 FNYEAQ. The CDR3 DNA, read in part, is TGTGCCAGCAGCTTAATTGGACTAGTTACTGAG. Translating gives CASSLIGLVTE. The entire CDR3 protein reads CASSLIGLVTEQFF. The full variable domain, with the rest looked up from reference TRBV7-6 and TRBJ2-1, is GAGVSQSPRYKVTKRGQDVALRCDPISGHVSLYWYRQALGQGPEFLTYFNYEAQQDKSGLPNDRFSAERPEGSISTLTIQRTEQRDSAMYRCASSLIGLVTEQFFGPGTRLTVL.

On this clone: The missing CDR3 end, 3 residues past where the read stops, is filled in from the germline J gene. V and J are TRBV12-3 or TRBV12-4 and TRBJ2-5, with TRBD2 matching 8 bases. The CDR3 runs to 15 residues. V was pared by 5 bases and J by 2 bases, with 7 bases of the junction left unmatched. Partial CDR3 DNA: TGTGCCAGCAGTCCCATTACTAGCGGTCAAGAGACC. Amino acids: CASSPITSGQET. The whole CDR3 is CASSPITSGQETQYF.

As to this clone: The read comes to an end 3 residues before the CDR3 does, leaving the germline J gene to fill in the end. The chain couples TRBV20-1 to TRBJ1-2; no definite D call. CDR1 DFQATT and CDR2 SNEGSKA come from the germline V gene (reference sequence). This CDR3 is built from 13 residues. Trimming removed 6 bases at V and 2 bases at J, with 13 bases between. CDR3 sequence: CSAPLARNYGYTF. CDR3 DNA (partial): TGCAGTGCCCCCCTGGCCCGAAACTATGGC.

On this clone itself: The CDR3 goes on 3 residues after the read ends, and that part is filled in from the germline J gene. The chain carries TRBV18 and TRBJ2-7; 9 nucleotides match TRBD2. The germline CDR1 and CDR2 sequences are KGHSH and LQKENI. This CDR3 is built from 15 residues. Trimming cost V 3 bases and J 2 bases; bases outside gene matches: 5. The part of the CDR3 DNA that was read is TGTGCCAGCTCACCCGGGACTAGCCGTGCCTACGAG. This sequence encodes CASSPGTSRAYE. The full CDR3 sequence reads CASSPGTSRAYEQYF. The whole variable domain, remainder taken from reference TRBV18 and TRBJ2-7, is NAGVMQNPRHLVRRRGQEARLRCSPMKGHSHVYWYRQLPEEGLKFMVYLQKENIIDESGMPKERFSAEFPKEGPSILRIQQVVRGDSAAYFCASSPGTSRAYEQYFGPGTRLTVT.

Remarks on this clone: Sequencing ends 3 residues short of the CDR3 end; the germline J gene provides the rest. The V gene is TRBV7-2, the J gene TRBJ1-1; D perhaps matches TRBD1 (5 bases). V lost 5 bases to trimming and J lost 3 bases, with 16 bases between them. CDR1 and CDR2 from the germline V gene are SGHTA and FQGNSA. The CDR3 is 15 amino acids. The covered CDR3 bases are TGTGCCAGCAGCCCCCATGCGGGGGTGGACACTGAA. It is translated as CASSPHAGVDTE. In full, the CDR3 reads CASSPHAGVDTEAFF.

Concerning this clone: From the germline J gene comes the end of the CDR3, since the read stops 3 residues before it. The chain couples TRBV11-3 to TRBJ2-5; 7 nucleotides align to TRBD1. This CDR3 is 15 amino acids long. Germline lookup yields CDR1 SGHNT and CDR2 YENEEA. The J segment lost 2 bases and the V segment lost 5 bases, leaving 8 bases of the junction unmatched. This CDR3 reads CASSRRDRQQETQYF. The DNA read from the CDR3 is TGTGCCAGCAGCCGCCGGGACAGACAGCAAGAGACC.

Notes on this clone: The read finishes 3 residues shy of the CDR3 end, and the germline J gene is used to complete it. This sequence joins TRBV7-8 and TRBJ2-3; D remains unclear. The CDR3 totals 14 residues. Per the germline V gene, CDR1 is SGHVS and CDR2 is FQNEAQ. The V and J ends lost 3 bases and 4 bases respectively, with 11 bases between them. The CDR3 bases that were read are TGTGCCAGCAGCTTGAAGGTTTCCGCAGATACG. Translated, it gives CASSLKVSADT. The whole CDR3 sequence reads CASSLKVSADTQYF.

Turning to this clone: The read stops 3 residues short of the end of the CDR3; the missing end is completed from the germline J gene. The chain joins TRBV10-1 to TRBJ2-1, with D tentatively TRBD1 (6 bases). The V end lost 7 bases, the J end lost 5 bases, and 9 bases lay between the germline ends. This CDR3 spans 12 amino acids. Germline loops: CDR1 WNHNN, CDR2 SYGVQD (reference sequence). Here the CDR3 reads CASNRTDNEQFF. CDR3 DNA (partial): TGCGCCAGCAATAGGACAGACAATGAG.

As for this clone: The CDR3 end lies 3 residues beyond the end of the read and is filled in from the germline J gene. The V and J genes are TRBV27 and TRBJ2-7, with 14 bases that match TRBD2. Germline loops: CDR1 MNHEY, CDR2 SMNVEV (reference sequence). V trimming: 4 bases; J trimming: 4 bases; junction bases outside the gene matches: 3. The CDR3 length is 15 residues. The CDR3 DNA, read in part, is TGTGCCAGCAGTTATCGACTAGCGGGAGGGTACGAG. Its protein is CASSYRLAGGYE. The full CDR3 reads CASSYRLAGGYEQYF.

Of note for this clone: The read terminates 3 residues before the CDR3 end, so the remaining end is supplied by the germline J gene. The chain combines TRBV7-9 with TRBJ1-2, with 7 bases identical to TRBD1. V trimming: 5 bases; J trimming: 3 bases; junction bases outside the gene matches: 9. CDR3 length: 15 residues. Germline V lookup: CDR1 SEHNR, CDR2 FQNEAQ (reference sequence). CDR3 loop: CASSPWTGIDYGYTF. CDR3 DNA (partial): TGTGCCAGCAGCCCGTGGACAGGTATAGACTATGGC.

With respect to this clone: The read terminates 3 residues ahead of where the CDR3 ends, so the germline J gene completes it. The chain employs TRBV7-3 and TRBJ1-3; no firm D call. V was trimmed by 5 bases and J by 4 bases, leaving 21 bases between them. The length of the CDR3 is 17 residues. The V gene's germline CDR1 is SGHTA and CDR2 FQGTGA. The CDR3 region is CASSPITWPWSGNTIYF. The part of the CDR3 DNA that was read is TGTGCCAGCAGCCCAATAACATGGCCCTGGTCCGGAAACACC. Variable domain in full (rest from reference TRBV7-3 and TRBJ1-3): GAGVSQTPSNKVTEKGKYVELRCDPISGHTALYWYRQSLGQGPEFLIYFQGTGAADDSGLPNDRFFAVRPEGSVSTLKIQRTERGDSAVYLCASSPITWPWSGNTIYFGEGSWLTVV.

CDR3 bases read: TGCGCCAGCAGCTCTAGCGGTGAG. Translated, it gives CASSSSGE. The whole CDR3 reads CASSSSGEQFF. The genes are TRBV5-1 and TRBJ2-1, with 7 bases fitting TRBD2. The CDR3 extends 3 residues past the end of the read, so its final part is completed from the germline J gene. The germline V gene has CDR1 SGHRS and CDR2 YFSETQ. V shed 3 bases and J 9 bases; nucleotides not matched to a gene: 0. This CDR3 region has 11 residues.

Remarks on this clone: Read data end 3 residues before the CDR3 end; the end is taken from the germline J gene. The chain carries TRBV2 and TRBJ2-7, with a tentative D call TRBD1 (7 bases). Trimming took 5 bases from V and 0 from J, leaving 14 bases between them. The CDR3 covers 15 residues. Looked up from germline, CDR1 is SNHLY and CDR2 is FYNNEI. Partial CDR3 DNA: TGTGCCAGCAGTAACAGGGGCGGGGACTCCTACGAG. Protein product: CASSNRGGDSYE. The entire CDR3 sequence reads CASSNRGGDSYEQYF.